The 22 T cell receptor beta chains listed next were all sequenced from one sample in a study of somatic mutations in cytotoxic T cells in rheumatoid arthritis. The repertoire was sequenced with immunoSEQ multiplex PCR; TCRdb's copy has only in-frame clones and lacks some. The repertoire holds around 15,000 clones, with more than 70% as singletons. Material for sequencing was CD8+ T cells sorted from blood. The receptors derive from an adult with rheumatoid arthritis.

The chain combines TRBV30 with TRBJ2-7, with D possibly matching TRBD1 (6 bases). Germline V gives CDR1 GTSNPN, CDR2 SVGIG (reference sequence). This CDR3 contains 13 residues. Trimming left V 4 bases short and J 6 bases short, with 16 bases between. The CDR3 DNA sequence: TGTGCCTGGACTCTGCCAGGGGAGCGCGAGCAGTACTTC. It encodes CAWTLPGEREQYF.

This clone came up a few times. The genes are TRBV10-3 and TRBJ2-7; TRBD1 matches 7 bases. This CDR3 is 14 amino acids long. Per germline, CDR1 ENHRY and CDR2 SYGVKD. After removal of 10 bases from V and 3 bases from J, the junction contained 12 bases not matched to a gene. Here the CDR3 reads CATEDRQGIYEQYF. The CDR3 DNA follows: TGTGCCACCGAGGATCGACAGGGTATCTACGAGCAGTACTTC.

V usage is TRBV28 and J usage is TRBJ1-1; D gene uncertain. The CDR3 is 13 amino acids. V dropped 0 bases and J dropped 11 bases, with 13 bases sitting between them. Looked up from germline, CDR1 is MDHEN and CDR2 is SYDVKM. The CDR3 sequence: CASSLWSRSVAFF. The CDR3 DNA is TGTGCCAGCAGTTTATGGAGTAGGAGTGTCGCTTTCTTT.

The V and J genes are TRBV11-2 and TRBJ1-1, with TRBD1 as a possible D gene (6 bases). Germline V gene sequence: CDR1 SGHAT, CDR2 FQNNGV. This CDR3 has 14 residues. The V gene lost 0 bases and the J gene lost 4 bases, with 9 bases spanning the gap. The CDR3, as DNA: TGTGCCAGCAGCTTAGAATGGGGGCGCACTGAAGCTTTCTTT. This gives the protein CASSLEWGRTEAFF.

This chain uses TRBV27 with TRBJ1-5, with TRBD1 identical over 7 bases. The CDR3 sequence is 15 residues long. The germline V gene encodes CDR1 MNHEY and CDR2 SMNVEV (reference sequence). V lost 5 bases, J lost 5 bases, and 9 bases stayed unmatched. In DNA, the CDR3 is TGTGCCAGCAGTCCATCGACAGGGAGGCATCAGCCCCAGCATTTT. Encoded protein: CASSPSTGRHQPQHF.

This clone was found a few times. V gene TRBV30 combines with J gene TRBJ1-6; TRBD1 agrees at 10 bases. The CDR3 is 15 residues long. The V gene's germline CDR1 is GTSNPN and CDR2 SVGIG (reference sequence). V trimming: 5 bases; J trimming: 10 bases; junction bases outside the gene matches: 11. CDR3 bases: TGTGCCTGGGATGGGGGGACAGGGGTGGGATCACCCCTCCACTTT. Translated: CAWDGGTGVGSPLHF.

This clone was counted only a few times. The J gene is TRBJ1-1, the V gene TRBV13; unclear D gene. This CDR3 has 11 residues. CDR1 and CDR2 (germline): PRHDT, FYEKMQ (reference sequence). V lost 2 bases to trimming and J lost 7 bases, with 5 bases between them. CDR3 coding DNA: TGTGCCAGCAGCTTACAGATTGAAGCTTTCTTT. Translation gives CASSLQIEAFF.

The rearrangement joins TRBV4-1 to TRBJ1-3, with TRBD1 matching over 7 bases. V shed 5 bases and J 1 base; nucleotides not matched to a gene: 11. Germline lookup yields CDR1 MGHRA and CDR2 YSYEKL. This CDR3 is 17 amino acids long. The CDR3 DNA reads TGCGCCAGCAGCGAAAGGGGGCATAGGGGTTCTGGAAACACCATATATTTT. Its translation is CASSERGHRGSGNTIYF.

In this sample, this clone turned up once. The genes are TRBV27 and TRBJ2-1; D is uncertain. Germline CDR1 and CDR2: MNHEY and SMNVEV (reference sequence). CDR3 size: 13 residues. Trimming took off 2 bases at V and 4 bases at J, with 6 bases between the two ends. The CDR3 region is CASSLDRYNEQFF. CDR3 DNA sequence: TGTGCCAGCAGTTTAGATAGATACAATGAGCAGTTCTTC.

The chain joins TRBV11-2 to TRBJ1-2; D unresolved. The V gene lost 2 bases and the J gene lost 7 bases, with 11 bases spanning the gap. The CDR3 has 13 amino acids. Germline V CDR1 and CDR2: SGHAT, FQNNGV. CDR3 nucleotide sequence: TGTGCCAGCAGCTTAACATTTGCCGGTGGCTACACCTTC. This translates into CASSLTFAGGYTF.

This sequence joins TRBV27 and TRBJ2-3, with 10 bases identical to TRBD2. The CDR3 runs 17 residues. Germline CDR1 and CDR2: MNHEY and SMNVEV (reference sequence). J lost 4 bases, V lost 5 bases, and 12 bases had no gene match. As DNA, the CDR3 is TGTGCCAGCAGTGGGCGACAAGCGGGAGGGCCCCCAGATACGCAGTATTTT. It encodes CASSGRQAGGPPDTQYF.

The chain carries TRBV7-9 and TRBJ1-2; D is unresolved. This CDR3 is 14 amino acids long. Germline V lookup: CDR1 SEHNR, CDR2 FQNEAQ (reference sequence). The germline V and J ends were trimmed by 1 base and 0 bases, with 6 bases remaining between them. DNA for the CDR3: TGTGCCAGCAGCTTAGGGAATCCTAACTATGGCTACACCTTC. Amino acids: CASSLGNPNYGYTF.

There are a few counts of this clone. The CDR3 DNA follows: TGCGCCAGCAGCCGCCGGGAGAACACTGAAGCTTTCTTT. It encodes CASSRRENTEAFF. The chain is built from TRBV4-1 and TRBJ1-1; the D is unclear. V lost 4 bases and J 1 base, leaving 7 bases between the germline ends. This CDR3 comprises 13 residues. The germline gives CDR1 MGHRA, CDR2 YSYEKL.

This clone was recorded once. The chain employs TRBV9 and TRBJ2-1, with D unresolved. The CDR3 totals 12 residues. Per germline, CDR1 SGDLS and CDR2 YYNGEE. The ends were cut back, 4 bases at V and 6 bases at J, with 8 bases in the middle. In DNA, the CDR3 is TGTGCCAGCAGCACTAACCCCAATGAGCAGTTCTTC. Its protein product is CASSTNPNEQFF.

This clone was observed a handful of times. The gene calls are TRBV11-2 and TRBJ2-7; 7 positions agree with TRBD1. CDR3 length: 14 amino acids. The V gene's germline CDR1 is SGHAT and CDR2 FQNNGV. J was trimmed by 1 base and V by 1 base; bases with no gene match: 1. The CDR3 sequence: CASSLGTGSYEQYF. The CDR3 coding sequence is TGTGCCAGCAGCTTAGGGACAGGTTCCTACGAGCAGTACTTC.

This clone was found once. The CDR3 DNA is TGTGCCAGCAGCTCCTCTCGGAACAGGGGGCTCGAGCAGTACTTC. It is translated as CASSSSRNRGLEQYF. This chain joins TRBV5-4 and TRBJ2-7; 9 bases agree with TRBD1. Germline V gene lookup returns CDR1 SGHNT and CDR2 YYREEE (reference sequence). The junction had 10 bases not matched to a gene; V was cut back by 3 bases and J by 6 bases. CDR3 length equals 15 residues.

This chain joins TRBV14 and TRBJ2-7; TRBD2 matches 10 bases. CDR1 SGHDN and CDR2 FVKESK come from the germline V gene. The CDR3 has 14 amino acids. The V and J ends lost 5 bases and 4 bases, in that order; junction bases with no gene match: 5. In nucleotides, the CDR3 is TGTGCCAGCAGCGCCGGGACTAGCGTGTACGAGCAGTACTTC. Protein sequence: CASSAGTSVYEQYF.

The rearrangement joins TRBV11-3 to TRBJ2-2; the D is unclear. The CDR3 contains 17 residues. CDR1 SGHNT and CDR2 YENEEA come from the germline V gene. The germline V and J ends were trimmed by 0 bases and 0 bases, with 11 bases remaining between them. The CDR3 reads CASSLDWYSSNTGELFF. For the CDR3, the DNA is TGTGCCAGCAGCTTAGATTGGTACAGTTCGAACACCGGGGAGCTGTTTTTT.

The genes are TRBV28 and TRBJ2-5; no clear D. The ends were cut back, 2 bases at V and 0 bases at J, with 13 bases in the middle. Germline assignment: CDR1 MDHEN and CDR2 SYDVKM. This CDR3 is 16 amino acids long. Written as DNA, the CDR3 is TGTGCCAGCAGTTTAAGGATGAGCGCGGACCAAGAGACCCAGTACTTC. Protein product: CASSLRMSADQETQYF.

The rearrangement uses TRBV7-9 and TRBJ1-2, with 7 positions matching TRBD1. V trimming: 2 bases; J trimming: 2 bases; junction bases outside the gene matches: 5. Germline V gene sequence: CDR1 SEHNR, CDR2 FQNEAQ (reference sequence). There are 15 residues in the CDR3. The CDR3 bases are TGTGCCAGCAGCTTACCTATGGGACAGAACTATGGCTACACCTTC. This translates into CASSLPMGQNYGYTF.

The rearrangement links TRBV5-4 to TRBJ2-7; D ambiguous. This CDR3 has 14 amino acids. V lost 7 bases and J 0 bases, leaving 14 bases between the germline ends. CDR1 SGHNT and CDR2 YYREEE come from the germline V gene (reference sequence). The DNA for the CDR3 is TGTGCCAGCTCTCCGGTGGCAGGCTCCTACGAGCAGTACTTC. Its translation: CASSPVAGSYEQYF.

By share, this clone ranks as medium-sized (0.01 to 0.1%). The J gene is TRBJ2-2, the V gene TRBV7-6; 8 bases agree with TRBD2. J lost 1 base, V lost 3 bases, and 4 bases had no gene match. CDR3 length: 16 residues. CDR1 and CDR2 from the germline V gene are SGHVS and FNYEAQ. CDR3 bases: TGTGCCAGCAGCTTTCGGACTAGCCTGAACACCGGGGAGCTGTTTTTT. This sequence encodes CASSFRTSLNTGELFF.